A single sample is the source of the 3 T cell receptor beta chains below, sequenced in a study of blood T cell repertoires in COVID-19. The method was immunoSEQ multiplex PCR; TCRdb's version includes in-frame clones alone and lacks a portion of them. The sample shows under 250,000 clones, around 84% of them seen only once. Source material: peripheral blood. These receptors originate from a woman in her fifties or sixties who had recovered from COVID-19.

This rearrangement joins TRBV11-2 to TRBJ2-7; 8 bases fit TRBD2. The CDR3 length is 14 residues. Germline lookup yields CDR1 SGHAT and CDR2 FQNNGV. The V segment lost 5 bases and the J segment 5 bases; nucleotides outside the gene matches: 8. CDR3 nucleotides: TGTGCCAGCAGCCTACGGGGGCGGGGGGACGAGCAGTACTTC. Translation: CASSLRGRGDEQYF.

The J gene is TRBJ2-7, the V gene TRBV6-2 or TRBV6-3, with a weak D call TRBD1 (5 bases). Germline V gene lookup returns CDR1 MNHEY and CDR2 SVGEGT. This CDR3 region has 12 residues. Trimming left V 3 bases short and J 6 bases short, with 9 bases between. As DNA, the CDR3 is TGTGCCAGCAGTTATGGGGCTCTCGAGCAGTACTTC. Translated: CASSYGALEQYF.

The chain couples TRBV10-3 to TRBJ2-3, with 10 bases fitting TRBD2. Trimming removed 7 bases from V and 4 bases from J; junction bases left unmatched: 14. The CDR3 covers 17 residues. Germline V CDR1 and CDR2: ENHRY, SYGVKD. The CDR3 nucleotides read TGTGCCATCAAGTTGGGAGGCCTAGCGGGGGCGGCAGATACGCAGTATTTT. This translates into CAIKLGGLAGAADTQYF.